This T cell receptor beta chain was sequenced during a study of regulatory T cells in long-lasting Graves disease. This clonotype was picked up many times. The time point denotes: newly diagnosed GD, antithyroid drugs for less than 3 months. PBMC-extracted RNA yielded the TCR library. CDR3 size: 12 residues. CDR1 and CDR2 from the germline V gene are SNHLY and FYNNEI. V shed 8 bases and J shed 4 bases, with 12 bases lying between them. Arm-PCR with iRepertoire HTBI primers amplified the CDR3 regions for these TCR beta libraries. MiXCR, applied by TCRdb to the multiplex PCR reads, yields one record per CDR3 protein. The repertoire holds approximately 540,000 distinct CDR3 sequences, with about 12% as singletons. These data are also associated with another study on T cells in Graves' hyperthyroidism and ophthalmopathy.

V gene TRBV2 combines with J gene TRBJ2-7; D may be TRBD1 or TRBD2 (6 bases each). This receptor was obtained from a woman under 40 with Graves disease. The sequencing here drew on peripheral blood mononuclear cells (PBMCs), taken at new diagnosis, from a patient treated with antithyroid drugs. CDR3 residues: CASGRGLYEQYF. CDR3 sequence (DNA): TGTGCCAGCGGCAGGGGACTTTACGAGCAGTACTTC.